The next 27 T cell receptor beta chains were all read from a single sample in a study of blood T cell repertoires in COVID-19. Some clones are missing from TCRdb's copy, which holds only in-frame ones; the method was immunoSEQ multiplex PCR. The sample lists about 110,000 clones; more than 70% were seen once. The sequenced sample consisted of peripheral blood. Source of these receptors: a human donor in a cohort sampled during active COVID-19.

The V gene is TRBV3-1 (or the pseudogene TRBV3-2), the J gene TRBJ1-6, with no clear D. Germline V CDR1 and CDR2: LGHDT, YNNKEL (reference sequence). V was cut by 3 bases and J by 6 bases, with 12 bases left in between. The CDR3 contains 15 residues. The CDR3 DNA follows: TGTGCCAGCAGCCAGCTGTTACAGAGTAATTCACCCCTCCACTTT. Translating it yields CASSQLLQSNSPLHF.

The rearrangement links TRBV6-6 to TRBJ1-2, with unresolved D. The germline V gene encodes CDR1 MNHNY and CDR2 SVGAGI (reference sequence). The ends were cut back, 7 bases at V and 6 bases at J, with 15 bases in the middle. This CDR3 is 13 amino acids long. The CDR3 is CASMIGGLNGYTF. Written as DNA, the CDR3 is TGTGCCAGCATGATTGGCGGGTTGAATGGCTACACCTTC.

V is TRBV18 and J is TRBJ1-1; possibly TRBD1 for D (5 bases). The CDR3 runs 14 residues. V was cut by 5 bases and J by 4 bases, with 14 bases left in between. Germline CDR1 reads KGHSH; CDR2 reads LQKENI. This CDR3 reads CASSSDSTITEAFF. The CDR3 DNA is TGTGCCAGCTCATCCGACAGTACAATCACTGAAGCTTTCTTT.

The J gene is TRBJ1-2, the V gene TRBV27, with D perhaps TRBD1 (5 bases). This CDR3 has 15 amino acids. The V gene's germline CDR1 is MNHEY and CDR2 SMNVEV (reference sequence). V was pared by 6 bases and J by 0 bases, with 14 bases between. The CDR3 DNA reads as TGTGCCAGCAGCCCGCAGGGTTCAGCTAACTATGGCTACACCTTC. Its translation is CASSPQGSANYGYTF.

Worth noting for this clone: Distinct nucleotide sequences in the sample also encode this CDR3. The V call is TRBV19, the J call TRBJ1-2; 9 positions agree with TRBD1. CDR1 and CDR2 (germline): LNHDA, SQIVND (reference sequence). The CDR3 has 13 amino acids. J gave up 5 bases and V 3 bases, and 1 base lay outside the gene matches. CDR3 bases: TGTGCCAGTAGTATGGGACAGGGTTATGGCTACACCTTC. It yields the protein CASSMGQGYGYTF.

The DNA for the CDR3 is TGTGCCAGCTCACTTGGGACAGCCATAACTAATGAAAAACTGTTTTTT. Protein: CASSLGTAITNEKLFF. The chain recombines TRBV18 with TRBJ1-4, with 7 bases that match TRBD1. V was pared by 4 bases and J by 1 base, with 6 bases of the junction left unmatched. Per germline, CDR1 KGHSH and CDR2 LQKENI. The CDR3 is 16 residues long.

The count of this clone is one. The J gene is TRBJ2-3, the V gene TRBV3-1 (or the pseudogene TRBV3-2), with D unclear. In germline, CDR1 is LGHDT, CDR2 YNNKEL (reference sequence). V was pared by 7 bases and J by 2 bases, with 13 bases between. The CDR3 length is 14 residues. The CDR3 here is CASTDSYLTDTQYF. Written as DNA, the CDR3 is TGTGCCAGCACAGACTCGTACCTCACAGATACGCAGTATTTT.

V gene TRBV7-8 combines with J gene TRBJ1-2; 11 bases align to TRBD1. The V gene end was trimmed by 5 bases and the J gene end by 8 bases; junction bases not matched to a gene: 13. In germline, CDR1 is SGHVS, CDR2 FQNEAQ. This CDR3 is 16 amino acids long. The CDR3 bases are TGTGCCAGCAGCAAGCCAGGGACAGGGGGACCAGGGGGCTACACCTTC. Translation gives CASSKPGTGGPGGYTF.

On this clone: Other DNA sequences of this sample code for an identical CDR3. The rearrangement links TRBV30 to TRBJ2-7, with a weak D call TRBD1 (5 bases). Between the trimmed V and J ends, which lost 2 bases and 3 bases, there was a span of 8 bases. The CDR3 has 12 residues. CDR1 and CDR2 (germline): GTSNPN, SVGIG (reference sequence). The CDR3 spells CAWSRQGYEQYV. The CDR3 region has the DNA TGTGCCTGGAGTCGCCAGGGCTACGAGCAGTACGTC.

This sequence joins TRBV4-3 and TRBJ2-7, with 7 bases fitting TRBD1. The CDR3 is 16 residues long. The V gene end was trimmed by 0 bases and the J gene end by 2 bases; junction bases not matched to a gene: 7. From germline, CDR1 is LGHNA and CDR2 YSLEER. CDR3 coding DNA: TGCGCCAGCAGCCAAGATAAGCTCGGGACAGCCTACGAGCAGTACGTC. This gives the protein CASSQDKLGTAYEQYV.

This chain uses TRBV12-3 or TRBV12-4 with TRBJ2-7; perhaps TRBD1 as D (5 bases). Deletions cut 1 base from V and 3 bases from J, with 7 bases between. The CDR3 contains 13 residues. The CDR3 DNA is TGTGCCAGCAGTTTAGGACAGCGCTACGAGCAGTACTTC. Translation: CASSLGQRYEQYF.

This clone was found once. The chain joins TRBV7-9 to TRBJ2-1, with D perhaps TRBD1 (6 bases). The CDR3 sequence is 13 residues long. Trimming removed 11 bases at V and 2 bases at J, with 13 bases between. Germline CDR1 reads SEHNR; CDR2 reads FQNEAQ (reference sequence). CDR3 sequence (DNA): TGTGCCGGGAACAGGGCGACCTACAATGAGCAGTTCTTC. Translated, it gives CAGNRATYNEQFF.

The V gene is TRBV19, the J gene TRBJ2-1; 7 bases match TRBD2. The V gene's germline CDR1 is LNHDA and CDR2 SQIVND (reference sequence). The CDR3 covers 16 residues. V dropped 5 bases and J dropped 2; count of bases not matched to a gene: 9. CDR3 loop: CASSVRTLAAYNEQFF. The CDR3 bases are TGTGCCAGTAGTGTCCGAACCCTAGCGGCCTACAATGAGCAGTTCTTC. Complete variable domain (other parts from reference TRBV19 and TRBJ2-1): DGGITQSPKYLFRKEGQNVTLSCEQNLNHDAMYWYRQDPGQGLRLIYYSQIVNDFQKGDIAEGYSVSREKKESFPLTVTSAQKNPTAFYLCASSVRTLAAYNEQFFGPGTRLTVL.

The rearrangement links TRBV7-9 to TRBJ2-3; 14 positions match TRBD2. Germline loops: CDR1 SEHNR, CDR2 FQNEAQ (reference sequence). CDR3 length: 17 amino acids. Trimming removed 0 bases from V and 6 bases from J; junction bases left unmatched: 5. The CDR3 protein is CASSLAGTSGRRDTQYF. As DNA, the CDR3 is TGTGCCAGCAGCTTAGCAGGGACTAGCGGGAGAAGGGATACGCAGTATTTT.

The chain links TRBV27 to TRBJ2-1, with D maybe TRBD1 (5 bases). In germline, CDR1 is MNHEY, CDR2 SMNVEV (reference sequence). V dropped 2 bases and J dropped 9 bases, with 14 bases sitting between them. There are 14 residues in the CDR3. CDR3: CASSLAPRVGEQFF. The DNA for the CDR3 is TGTGCCAGCAGTTTAGCACCCAGGGTCGGTGAGCAGTTCTTC.

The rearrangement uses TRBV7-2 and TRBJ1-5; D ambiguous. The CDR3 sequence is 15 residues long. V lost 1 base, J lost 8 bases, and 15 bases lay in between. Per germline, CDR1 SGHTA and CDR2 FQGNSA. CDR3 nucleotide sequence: TGTGCCAGCAGCTTAGTAGGCAGCGCACTTGAGCCCCAGCATTTT. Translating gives CASSLVGSALEPQHF.

CDR3 nucleotide sequence: TGTGCCAGCAGCCAAGGCGGGAGTAGTGTCTACGAGCAGTACTTC. Its translation: CASSQGGSSVYEQYF. The J gene is TRBJ2-7, the V gene TRBV3-1 (or the pseudogene TRBV3-2), with 7 bases fitting TRBD2. The CDR3 has 15 amino acids. With 1 base clipped from V and 3 bases from J, the junction kept 6 bases outside the gene matches. Germline-derived CDR1 and CDR2 are LGHDT and YNNKEL (reference sequence).

The CDR3 DNA is TGTGCCAGCAGCCAATGGAGCGGGGTTAGCTCCTACGAGCAGTACTTC. Its protein is CASSQWSGVSSYEQYF. This sequence joins TRBV14 and TRBJ2-7, with 7 bases identical to TRBD2. The length of the CDR3 is 16 residues. J lost 0 bases, V lost 2 bases, and 7 bases had no gene match. The germline CDR1 and CDR2 sequences are SGHDN and FVKESK.

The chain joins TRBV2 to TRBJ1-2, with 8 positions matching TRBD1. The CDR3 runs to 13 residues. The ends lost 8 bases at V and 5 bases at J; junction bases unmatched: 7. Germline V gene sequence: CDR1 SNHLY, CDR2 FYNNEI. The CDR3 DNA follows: TGTGCCAGCGTGTACAGGGGGATATATGGCTACACCTTC. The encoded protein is CASVYRGIYGYTF.

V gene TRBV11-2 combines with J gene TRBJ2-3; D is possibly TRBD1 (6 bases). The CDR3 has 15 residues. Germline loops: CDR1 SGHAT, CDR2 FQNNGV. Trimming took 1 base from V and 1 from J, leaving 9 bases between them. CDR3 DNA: TGTGCCAGCAGCTTAGCTTGGGGGCGCACAGATACGCAGTATTTT. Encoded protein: CASSLAWGRTDTQYF. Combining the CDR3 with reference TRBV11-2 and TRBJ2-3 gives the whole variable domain EAGVAQSPRYKIIEKRQSVAFWCNPISGHATLYWYQQILGQGPKLLIQFQNNGVVDDSQLPKDRFSAERLKGVDSTLKIQPAKLEDSAVYLCASSLAWGRTDTQYFGPGTRLTVL.

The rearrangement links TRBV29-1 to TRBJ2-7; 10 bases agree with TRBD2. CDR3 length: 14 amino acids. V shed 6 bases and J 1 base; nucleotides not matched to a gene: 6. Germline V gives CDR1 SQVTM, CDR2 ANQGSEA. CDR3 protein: CSVTLAGPSYEQYF. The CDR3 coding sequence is TGCAGCGTGACACTAGCGGGACCTTCCTACGAGCAGTACTTC.

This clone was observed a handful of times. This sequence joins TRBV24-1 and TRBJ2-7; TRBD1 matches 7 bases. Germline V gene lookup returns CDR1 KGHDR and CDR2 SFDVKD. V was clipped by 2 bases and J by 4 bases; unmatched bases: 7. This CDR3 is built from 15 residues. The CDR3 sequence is CATSDSTGQPYEQYV. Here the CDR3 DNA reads TGTGCCACCAGTGATTCGACGGGACAGCCATACGAGCAGTACGTC.

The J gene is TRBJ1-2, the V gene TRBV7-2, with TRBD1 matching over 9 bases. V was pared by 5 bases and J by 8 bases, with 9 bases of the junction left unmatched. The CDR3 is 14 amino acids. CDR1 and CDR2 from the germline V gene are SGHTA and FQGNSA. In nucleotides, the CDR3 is TGTGCCAGCAGCCCACGGGACAGGGCCTTGGGCTACACCTTC. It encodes CASSPRDRALGYTF.

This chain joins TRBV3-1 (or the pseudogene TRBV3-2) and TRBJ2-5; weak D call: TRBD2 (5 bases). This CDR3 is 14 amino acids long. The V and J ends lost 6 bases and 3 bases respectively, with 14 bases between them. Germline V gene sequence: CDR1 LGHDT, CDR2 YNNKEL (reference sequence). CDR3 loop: CASRLRTLEETQYF. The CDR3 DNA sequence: TGTGCCAGCAGACTACGGACTCTCGAAGAGACCCAGTACTTC.

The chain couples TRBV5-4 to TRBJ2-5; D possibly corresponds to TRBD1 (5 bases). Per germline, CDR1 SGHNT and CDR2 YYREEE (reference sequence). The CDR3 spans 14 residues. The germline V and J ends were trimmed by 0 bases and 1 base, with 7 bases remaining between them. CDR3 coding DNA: TGTGCCAGCAGCTTGGAGGGGATCCAAGAGACCCAGTACTTC. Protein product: CASSLEGIQETQYF.

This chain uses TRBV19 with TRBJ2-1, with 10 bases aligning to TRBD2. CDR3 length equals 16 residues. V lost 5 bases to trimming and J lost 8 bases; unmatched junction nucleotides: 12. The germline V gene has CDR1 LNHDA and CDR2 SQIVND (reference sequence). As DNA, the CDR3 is TGTGCCAGTAGTCCCATTGCTAGCGGGAGTGGGGATGAGCAGTTCTTC. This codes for CASSPIASGSGDEQFF. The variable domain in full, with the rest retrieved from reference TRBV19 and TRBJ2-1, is DGGITQSPKYLFRKEGQNVTLSCEQNLNHDAMYWYRQDPGQGLRLIYYSQIVNDFQKGDIAEGYSVSREKKESFPLTVTSAQKNPTAFYLCASSPIASGSGDEQFFGPGTRLTVL.

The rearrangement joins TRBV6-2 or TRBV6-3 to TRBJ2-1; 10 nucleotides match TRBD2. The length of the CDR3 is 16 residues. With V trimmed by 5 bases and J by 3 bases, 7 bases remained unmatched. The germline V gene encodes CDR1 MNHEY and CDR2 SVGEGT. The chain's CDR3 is CASSTRTSGNYNEQFF. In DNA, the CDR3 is TGTGCCAGCAGTACCCGGACTAGCGGAAACTACAATGAGCAGTTCTTC.